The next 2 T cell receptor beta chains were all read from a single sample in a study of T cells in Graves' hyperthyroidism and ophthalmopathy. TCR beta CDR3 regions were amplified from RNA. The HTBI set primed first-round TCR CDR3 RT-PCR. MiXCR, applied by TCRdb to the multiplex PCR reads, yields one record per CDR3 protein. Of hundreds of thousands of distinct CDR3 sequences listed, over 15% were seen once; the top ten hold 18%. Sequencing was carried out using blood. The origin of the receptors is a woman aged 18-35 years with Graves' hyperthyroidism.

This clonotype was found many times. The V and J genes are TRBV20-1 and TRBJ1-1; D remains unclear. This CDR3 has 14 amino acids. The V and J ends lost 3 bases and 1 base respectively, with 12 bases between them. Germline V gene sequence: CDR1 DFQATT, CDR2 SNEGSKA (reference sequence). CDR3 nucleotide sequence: TGCAGTGCTAGGGCCATTGGCTGGAACACTGAAGCTTTCTTT. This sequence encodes CSARAIGWNTEAFF.

The CDR3 DNA is TGTGCCAGCAGTGATCAACCCCTCCGGCAGCGACGGACCGGGGAGCTGTTTTTT. It yields the protein CASSDQPLRQRRTGELFF. V is TRBV25-1 and J is TRBJ2-2; D uncertain. Trimming left V 3 bases short and J 5 bases short, with 22 bases between. Germline CDR1 and CDR2: MGHDK and SYGVNS. This CDR3 has 18 amino acids.